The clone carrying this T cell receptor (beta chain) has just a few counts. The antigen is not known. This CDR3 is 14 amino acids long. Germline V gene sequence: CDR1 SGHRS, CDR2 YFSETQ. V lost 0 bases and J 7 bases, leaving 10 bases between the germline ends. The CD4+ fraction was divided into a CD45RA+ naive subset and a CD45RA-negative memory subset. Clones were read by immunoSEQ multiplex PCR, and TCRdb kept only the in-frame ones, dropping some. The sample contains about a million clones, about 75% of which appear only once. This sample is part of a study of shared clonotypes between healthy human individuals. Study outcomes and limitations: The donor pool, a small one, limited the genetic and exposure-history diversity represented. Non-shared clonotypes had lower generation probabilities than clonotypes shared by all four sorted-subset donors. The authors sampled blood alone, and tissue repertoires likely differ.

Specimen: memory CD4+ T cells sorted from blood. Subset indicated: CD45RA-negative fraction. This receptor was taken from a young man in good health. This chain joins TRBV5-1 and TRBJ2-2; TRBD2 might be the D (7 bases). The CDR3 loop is CASSLDREGGELFF. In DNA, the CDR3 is TGCGCCAGCAGCTTGGACAGGGAGGGCGGGGAGCTGTTTTTT.